These 9 T cell receptor beta chains were sequenced from one sample in a study of T-cell memory formation after mild COVID-19 (dated by TCRdb to about 2021). The library was obtained by 5' RACE. Sequenced using an Illumina NovaSeq 6000. Using fastp at Q25 and MiXCR, TCRdb reprocessed the public reads and kept productive beta chains. Each CDR3 protein appears once, grouped with its most common genes and DNA. The sample includes about 470,000 distinct CDR3 sequences, with 15% to 20% observed a single time. The ten largest account for over 9% of the sample. Sequencing used PBMCs or a T cell subset sorted from them (not recorded which). Receptors were obtained from an adult woman who had mild COVID-19 (a few samples of this study predate the infection). The sample titles of this study are shuffled in the database, so cell type and time point are left out; the donor was told from shared clones.

This CDR3 is CASSSAGTGIGEQYF. CDR3 DNA sequence: TGTGCCAGCAGTTCGGCCGGGACAGGGATCGGCGAGCAGTACTTC. The chain combines TRBV12-3 or TRBV12-4 with TRBJ2-7; the match to TRBD1 covers 9 bases. The CDR3 spans 15 residues. V trimming: 4 bases; J trimming: 6 bases; junction bases outside the gene matches: 10.

The chain joins TRBV15 to TRBJ2-1, with 7 bases lining up with TRBD2. This CDR3 is built from 17 residues. Germline assignment: CDR1 LNHNV and CDR2 YYDKDF (reference sequence). Trimming cost V 4 bases and J 3 bases; bases outside gene matches: 12. CDR3 bases: TGTGCCACCAGCACTTGGGACTACGGGACTGACTACAATGAGCAGTTCTTC. Protein product: CATSTWDYGTDYNEQFF.

The chain is built from TRBV3-1 and TRBJ2-2; 8 bases fit TRBD2. V trimming: 4 bases; J trimming: 7 bases; junction bases outside the gene matches: 11. The germline gives CDR1 LGHDT, CDR2 YNNKEL (reference sequence). CDR3 size: 16 residues. The CDR3 coding sequence is TGTGCCAGCAGCCTCATAGCTAGCGGGCTTAACGGGGAGCTGTTTTTT. As protein: CASSLIASGLNGELFF.

The chain combines TRBV6-2 or TRBV6-3 with TRBJ2-2; 7 nucleotides align to TRBD2. CDR3 length: 15 amino acids. The V gene end was trimmed by 4 bases and the J gene end by 4 bases; junction bases not matched to a gene: 6. The germline CDR1 and CDR2 sequences are MNHEY and SVGEGT. The DNA for the CDR3 is TGTGCCAGCAGTTCAGCGGGAACTGGCACCGGGGAGCTGTTTTTT. Translating it yields CASSSAGTGTGELFF.

The chain joins TRBV3-1 to TRBJ2-1, with 10 bases that match TRBD2. This CDR3 is 15 amino acids long. The V gene's germline CDR1 is LGHDT and CDR2 YNNKEL (reference sequence). The V and J ends lost 4 bases and 7 bases, in that order; junction bases with no gene match: 7. The CDR3 bases are TGTGCCAGCAGCCCGTACGGGACTAGCGCAAATGAGCAGTTCTTC. This sequence encodes CASSPYGTSANEQFF.

This clonotype was found a few times. This chain uses TRBV5-5 with TRBJ2-3, with D unresolved. The germline V and J ends were trimmed by 1 base and 3 bases, with 12 bases remaining between them. CDR1 SGHKS and CDR2 YYEKEE come from the germline V gene (reference sequence). The CDR3 length is 15 residues. This CDR3 is CASSLSSRVTDTQYF. CDR3 sequence (DNA): TGTGCCAGCAGCTTGTCCAGTCGGGTAACAGATACGCAGTATTTT.

The chain recombines TRBV24-1 with TRBJ2-1; 14 bases match TRBD2. Germline V gene lookup returns CDR1 KGHDR and CDR2 SFDVKD. There are 17 residues in the CDR3. After removal of 4 bases from V and 9 bases from J, the junction contained 10 bases not matched to a gene. The CDR3 coding sequence is TGTGCCACCAGTGACCCGGGACTAGCGGGGGCCATTGGTGAGCAGTTCTTC. Protein: CATSDPGLAGAIGEQFF.

This clonotype has just a few counts. The chain links TRBV12-3 or TRBV12-4 to TRBJ1-2, with 9 bases identical to TRBD1. V was clipped by 7 bases and J by 4 bases; unmatched bases: 10. The CDR3 has 15 residues. The CDR3 nucleotides read TGTGCCAGCACCGTGGCGGGACAGGGATTCTATGGCTACACCTTC. Protein sequence: CASTVAGQGFYGYTF.

This clonotype appeared a few times. The rearrangement joins TRBV7-3 to TRBJ2-3, with D possibly being TRBD1 or TRBD2 (5 bases each). The germline V and J ends were trimmed by 0 bases and 0 bases, with 13 bases remaining between them. Germline CDR1 and CDR2: SGHTA and FQGTGA. The CDR3 runs to 17 residues. In DNA, the CDR3 is TGTGCCAGCAGCTTAACGTTAGTCGGGGCTAGCACAGATACGCAGTATTTT. It codes for CASSLTLVGASTDTQYF.